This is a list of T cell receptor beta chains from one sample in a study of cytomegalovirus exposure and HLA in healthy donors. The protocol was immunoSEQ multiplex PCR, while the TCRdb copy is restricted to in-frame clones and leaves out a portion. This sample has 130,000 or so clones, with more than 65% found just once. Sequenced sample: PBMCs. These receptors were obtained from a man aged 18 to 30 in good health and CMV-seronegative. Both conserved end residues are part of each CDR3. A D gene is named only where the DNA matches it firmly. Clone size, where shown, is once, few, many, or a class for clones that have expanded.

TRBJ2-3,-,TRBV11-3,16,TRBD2,CASSFSSGGYLDTQYF,TGTGCCAGCAGCTTCTCTAGCGGGGGGTACTTGGATACGCAGTATTTT
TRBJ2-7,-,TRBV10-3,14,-,CAISGGTDPYEQYF,TGTGCCATCAGCGGCGGGACGGACCCCTACGAGCAGTACTTC
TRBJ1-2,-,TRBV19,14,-,CASSIVGGAYGYTF,TGTGCCAGTAGTATAGTGGGAGGGGCCTATGGCTACACCTTC
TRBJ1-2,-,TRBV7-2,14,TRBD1,CASSFLQGVHGYTF,TGTGCCAGCAGCTTCTTACAGGGGGTGCATGGCTACACCTTC
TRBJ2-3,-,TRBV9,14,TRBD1,CASNNRGSTDTQYF,TGTGCCAGCAACAACAGGGGGAGCACAGATACGCAGTATTTT
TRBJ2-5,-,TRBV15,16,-,CATTEGAGLHGETQYF,TGTGCCACCACGGAGGGGGCGGGGCTCCACGGAGAGACCCAGTACTTC
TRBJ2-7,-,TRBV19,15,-,CASSIGSHQPYEQYF,TGTGCCAGTAGTATCGGTAGCCATCAACCCTACGAGCAGTACTTC
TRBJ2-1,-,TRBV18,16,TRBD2,CASSPNSGGTNNEQFF,TGTGCCAGCTCACCGAATAGCGGGGGCACCAACAATGAGCAGTTCTTC
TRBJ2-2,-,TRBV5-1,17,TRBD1,CASSLGPRGRISGELFF,TGCGCCAGCAGCTTGGGCCCCAGGGGGCGGATTTCCGGGGAGCTGTTTTTT
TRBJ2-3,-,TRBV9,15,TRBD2,CASSPHSGGLDTQYF,TGTGCCAGCAGCCCTCACAGCGGGGGGCTAGATACGCAGTATTTT
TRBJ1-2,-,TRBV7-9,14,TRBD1,CSSNPPGQSYGYTF,TGTTCCAGCAACCCCCCGGGACAGTCCTATGGCTACACCTTC
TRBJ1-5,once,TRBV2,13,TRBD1,CASRRDRVEPQHF,TGTGCCAGCAGACGGGACAGGGTGGAGCCCCAGCATTTT
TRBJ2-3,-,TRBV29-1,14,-,CSAAWTDHTDTQYF,TGCAGCGCGGCCTGGACAGACCACACAGATACGCAGTATTTT
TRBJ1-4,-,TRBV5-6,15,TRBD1,CASSSRQGANEKLFF,TGTGCCAGCAGCTCCCGACAGGGGGCTAATGAAAAACTGTTTTTT
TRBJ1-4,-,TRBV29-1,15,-,CSVGVDGQVSEKLFF,TGCAGCGTTGGGGTGGATGGACAAGTCAGTGAAAAACTGTTTTTT
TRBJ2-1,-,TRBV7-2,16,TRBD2,CASGDRGGGAYNEQFF,TGTGCCAGCGGCGACCGGGGCGGGGGGGCCTACAATGAGCAGTTCTTC
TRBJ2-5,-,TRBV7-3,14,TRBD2,CASRAGGACETQYF,TGTGCCAGCAGAGCGGGGGGGGCCTGTGAGACCCAGTACTTC
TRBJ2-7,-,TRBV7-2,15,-,CASSQGWGFSYEQYF,TGTGCCAGCAGCCAGGGGTGGGGCTTCTCCTACGAGCAGTACTTC
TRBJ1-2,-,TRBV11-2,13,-,CASSQTPGSGYTF,TGTGCCAGCAGCCAAACACCAGGCTCCGGCTACACCTTC
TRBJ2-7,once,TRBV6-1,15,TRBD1,CASSDDSGQGNEQYF,TGTGCCAGCAGTGATGACTCGGGACAGGGCAACGAGCAGTACTTC
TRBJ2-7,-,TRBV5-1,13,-,CASSLAGSYEQYF,TGCGCCAGCAGCTTGGCCGGCTCCTACGAGCAGTACTTC
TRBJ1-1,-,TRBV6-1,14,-,CASTLDRVNTEAFF,TGTGCCAGCACCTTAGACAGAGTGAACACTGAAGCTTTCTTT
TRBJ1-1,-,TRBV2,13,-,CASGLQGNTEAFF,TGTGCCAGCGGGTTACAGGGGAACACTGAAGCTTTCTTT
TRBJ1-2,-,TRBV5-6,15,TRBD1,CASSLGTGGFYGYTF,TGTGCCAGCAGCTTGGGGACAGGGGGTTTCTATGGCTACACCTTC
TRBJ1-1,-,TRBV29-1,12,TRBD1,CSARQGKTEAFF,TGCAGCGCCCGACAGGGAAAAACTGAAGCTTTCTTT
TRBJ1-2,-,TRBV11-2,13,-,CASSRGGGNGYTF,TGTGCCAGCAGCCGGGGGGGAGGGAATGGCTACACCTTC
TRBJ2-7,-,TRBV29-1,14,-,CSVAKGDRSYEQYF,TGCAGCGTTGCTAAGGGGGACCGCTCCTACGAGCAGTACTTC
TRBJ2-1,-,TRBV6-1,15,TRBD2,CASSEIAGGPDEQFF,TGTGCCAGCAGTGAAATTGCGGGGGGGCCCGATGAGCAGTTCTTC
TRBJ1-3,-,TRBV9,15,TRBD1,CASSDLGEGANTIYF,TGTGCCAGCAGCGACCTTGGAGAGGGGGCCAACACCATATATTTT
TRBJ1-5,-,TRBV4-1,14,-,CASSQSPVNQPQHF,TGCGCCAGCAGCCAAAGCCCGGTCAATCAGCCCCAGCATTTT
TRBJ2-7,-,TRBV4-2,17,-,CASSQEESGNGRDEQYF,TGTGCCAGCAGCCAAGAAGAATCCGGGAACGGACGGGACGAGCAGTACTTC
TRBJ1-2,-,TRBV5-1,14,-,CASSLTTQGDGYTF,TGCGCCAGCAGCTTGACTACCCAGGGTGATGGCTACACCTTC
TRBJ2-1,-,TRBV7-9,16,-,CASTLPGSSSYNEQFF,TGTGCCAGCACCCTCCCCGGGTCCAGCTCCTACAATGAGCAGTTCTTC
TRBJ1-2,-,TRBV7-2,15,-,CASSLGAREGGGYTF,TGTGCCAGCAGCTTAGGGGCCAGGGAGGGTGGTGGCTACACCTTC
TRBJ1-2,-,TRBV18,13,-,CASSPPLGGGYTF,TGTGCCAGCTCACCGCCCCTGGGGGGGGGCTACACCTTC
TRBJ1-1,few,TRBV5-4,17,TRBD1,CASSPRDRGRRNTEAFF,TGTGCCAGCAGCCCTCGGGACAGGGGGCGCAGGAACACTGAAGCTTTCTTT
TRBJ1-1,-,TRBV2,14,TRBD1,CASSGQGLATEAFF,TGTGCCAGCAGTGGACAGGGGTTGGCCACTGAAGCTTTCTTT
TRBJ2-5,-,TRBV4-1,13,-,CASSLAGPETQYF,TGCGCCAGCAGCCTGGCAGGCCCGGAGACCCAGTACTTC
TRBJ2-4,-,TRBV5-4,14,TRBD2,CASSSERESGIQYF,TGTGCCAGCAGTTCTGAGCGGGAATCCGGCATTCAGTACTTC
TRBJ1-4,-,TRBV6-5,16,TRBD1,CASSYDTGGAGEKLFF,TGTGCCAGCAGTTACGACACAGGGGGCGCGGGGGAAAAACTGTTTTTT
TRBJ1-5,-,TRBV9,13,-,CASSERLGAAQHF,TGTGCCAGCAGCGAGAGACTAGGAGCGGCCCAGCATTTT
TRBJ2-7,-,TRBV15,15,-,CATSRAIGGTYEQYF,TGTGCCACCAGCAGAGCGATTGGAGGAACCTACGAGCAGTACTTC
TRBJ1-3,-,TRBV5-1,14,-,CASRPQSLGNTIYF,TGCGCCAGCCGCCCCCAGTCGTTAGGAAACACCATATATTTT
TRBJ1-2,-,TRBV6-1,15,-,CASRNPSGSYGGYTF,TGTGCCAGCAGAAATCCCTCAGGGTCCTACGGTGGCTACACCTTC
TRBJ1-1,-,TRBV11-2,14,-,CASSLGRANTEAFF,TGTGCCAGCAGCTTAGGCAGGGCTAACACTGAAGCTTTCTTT
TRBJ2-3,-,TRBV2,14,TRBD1,CASSNGQGPGTQYF,TGTGCCAGCAGTAACGGACAGGGACCAGGCACGCAGTATTTT
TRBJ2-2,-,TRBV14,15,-,CASSQEAGLDGELFF,TGTGCCAGCAGCCAAGAAGCAGGCCTGGACGGGGAGCTGTTTTTT
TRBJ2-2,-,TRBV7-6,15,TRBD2,CASSQAGADTGELFF,TGTGCCAGCAGCCAAGCGGGGGCGGACACCGGGGAGCTGTTTTTT
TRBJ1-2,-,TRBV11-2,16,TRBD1,CASSFPYPGGTSGYTF,TGTGCCAGCAGCTTCCCTTACCCAGGGGGGACTAGCGGCTACACCTTC
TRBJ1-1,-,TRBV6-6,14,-,CASRDRSGNTEAFF,TGTGCCAGCAGAGACAGGTCGGGGAACACTGAAGCTTTCTTT
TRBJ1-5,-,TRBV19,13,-,CASSIPLDQPQHF,TGTGCCAGTAGTATCCCCCTTGATCAGCCCCAGCATTTT
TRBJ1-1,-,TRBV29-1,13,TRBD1,CSVRQGRDTEAFF,TGCAGCGTTAGACAGGGGAGGGACACTGAAGCTTTCTTT
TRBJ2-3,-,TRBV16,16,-,CASSPSLASSTDTQYF,TGTGCCAGCAGCCCCTCACTAGCCTCCAGCACAGATACGCAGTATTTT
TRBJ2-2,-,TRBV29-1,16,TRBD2,CSVKPRAGANTGELFF,TGCAGCGTTAAGCCCCGGGCGGGGGCGAACACCGGGGAGCTGTTTTTT
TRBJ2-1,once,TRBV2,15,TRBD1,CASSLWTGDSNEQFF,TGTGCCAGCAGTCTTTGGACAGGGGACTCGAATGAGCAGTTCTTC
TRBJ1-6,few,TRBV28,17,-,CASSLPYGQQNNSPLHF,TGTGCCAGCAGTTTACCATATGGACAGCAAAATAATTCACCCCTCCACTTT